This TCR beta chain came from a study of CD8 T cells in ankylosing spondylitis. Study results and limitations: Before this, some motif variants had been reported in reactive arthritis synovial fluid and blood. Significant enrichment of disease-linked clones was reported in matched ankylosing spondylitis synovial fluid. Eight highly homologous variants formed a TCR beta motif that appeared characteristic of ankylosing spondylitis blood.

The TCR beta libraries were generated through quantitative 5'-RACE incorporating molecular barcodes. TCRdb redid the calling of the 5' RACE reads with MiXCR, one entry per CDR3 protein. The sample has roughly 180,000 distinct CDR3 sequences, 10% to 15% seen once; the top ten hold more than 15%. CDR3 length: 15 residues. The germline gives CDR1 MNHEY, CDR2 SMNVEV (reference sequence). Trimming at V came to 6 bases and at J to 7 bases, leaving 10 bases not matched to a gene. This clonotype has a single count. Its antigen is currently unknown. The receptor comes from a male donor with ankylosing spondylitis or in good health (not recorded which). The gene calls are TRBV27 and TRBJ2-7; 12 nucleotides match TRBD1. The sample consisted of blood, either unsorted or a sorted T cell fraction (not recorded which). The CDR3 loop reads CASSSGTGGAGEQYF. The CDR3 DNA reads TGTGCCAGCAGCTCCGGGACAGGGGGCGCGGGTGAGCAGTACTTC.